The clone carrying this T cell receptor beta chain has just a few counts. What it binds is unknown. This sample stems from a study of radiation and T cells in renal cell carcinoma. Study-wide results and limits: Dominant CDR3 motifs were more common in irradiated tumors than controls. Top 100 clonotypes averaged about 54% in irradiated versus roughly 45% in nephrectomy-only tumors.

Specified treatment: treatment-naive control, cytoreductive nephrectomy. Controls were unirradiated tumors from treatment-naive cytoreductive nephrectomy patients. Control tumors came from several females and 11 males, aged about 35 to 90. The data were produced by immunoSEQ multiplex PCR, yet TCRdb's version contains in-frame clones alone and is incomplete. Among around 22,000 clones listed, 58% were seen once. Sequencing used tumor tissue, obtained from a patient whose treatment was nephrectomy without radiotherapy. The sequence came from a man aged 35-49 years with renal cell carcinoma.

The chain's CDR3 is CASSDRVGNEKLFF. The CDR3 DNA reads TGTGCCAGCAGTGACAGGGTAGGGAATGAAAAACTGTTTTTT. The chain is built from TRBV2 and TRBJ1-4, with D possibly matching TRBD1 (5 bases). CDR1 is SNHLY, CDR2 FYNNEI, per germline. Trimming left V 3 bases short and J 5 bases short, with 10 bases between. There are 14 residues in the CDR3. The variable domain in full, with the rest retrieved from reference TRBV2 and TRBJ1-4, is EPEVTQTPSHQVTQMGQEVILRCVPISNHLYFYWYRQILGQKVEFLVSFYNNEISEKSEIFDDQFSVERPDGSNFTLKIRSTKLEDSAMYFCASSDRVGNEKLFFGSGTQLSVL.